Presented here are 10 T cell receptor beta chains from one specimen sequenced in a study of vaccination and CD4 T cells after COVID-19. Treatment defined: roughly 10-day PBMC culture with coronavirus spike peptide pools or control peptides (ViraFEST assay). These receptors' antigens are unknown. CD4+ T cells that had been cultured provided DNA sequenced with the Oncomine TCR Beta short-read assay. TCRdb redid the calling of the PCR reads with MiXCR, one entry per CDR3 protein. The sample includes 9,500 to 15,000 distinct CDR3 sequences, approximately 50% of them seen just once. The sample comprised CD4+ T cells from blood, cultured in vitro. Receptor source: a human donor who had recovered from COVID-19.

This clonotype came up a few times. V is TRBV11-2 and J is TRBJ2-3; a weak D match, TRBD1 (6 bases). V lost 8 bases and J 2 bases, leaving 14 bases between the germline ends. The CDR3 spans 14 residues. Germline assignment: CDR1 SGHAT and CDR2 FQNNGV. CDR3 nucleotide sequence: TGTGCCAGCGCATGGGGACATCACACAGATACGCAGTATTTT. It encodes CASAWGHHTDTQYF.

The rearrangement joins TRBV11-2 to TRBJ2-1; no definite D call. CDR3 length: 14 amino acids. Trimming stripped 4 bases from V and 1 base from J, with 8 bases between. Germline V gene lookup returns CDR1 SGHAT and CDR2 FQNNGV. The CDR3 DNA is TGTGCCAGCAGCTATCTAGAATCCTACAATGAGCAGTTCTTC. This gives the protein CASSYLESYNEQFF.

The chain recombines TRBV19 with TRBJ2-1; 9 bases map to TRBD2. V lost 3 bases to trimming and J lost 6 bases; unmatched junction nucleotides: 18. In germline, CDR1 is LNHDA, CDR2 SQIVND (reference sequence). The CDR3 contains 19 residues. DNA for the CDR3: TGTGCCAGTAGTATCCAAGGACACGGACGGCTAGCGGGATCCAATGAGCAGTTCTTC. As protein: CASSIQGHGRLAGSNEQFF. The variable domain in full, completed from reference TRBV19 and TRBJ2-1, reads DGGITQSPKYLFRKEGQNVTLSCEQNLNHDAMYWYRQDPGQGLRLIYYSQIVNDFQKGDIAEGYSVSREKKESFPLTVTSAQKNPTAFYLCASSIQGHGRLAGSNEQFFGPGTRLTVL.

This clonotype was detected once. This rearrangement joins TRBV29-1 to TRBJ1-4; D is undetermined. The CDR3 runs to 14 residues. Trimming removed 4 bases from V and 2 bases from J, with 11 bases in between. CDR1 and CDR2 (germline): SQVTM, ANQGSEA. CDR3: CSVGRGRTNEKLFF. DNA of the CDR3: TGCAGCGTTGGGAGAGGACGGACTAATGAAAAACTGTTTTTT.

The rearrangement joins TRBV7-8 to TRBJ1-3; D is undetermined. CDR1 is SGHVS, CDR2 FQNEAQ, per germline. The CDR3 runs to 14 residues. V was pared by 4 bases and J by 1 base, with 8 bases between. CDR3 in DNA: TGTGCCAGCAGCTGGGAGCTTTCTGGAAACACCATATATTTT. Its translation: CASSWELSGNTIYF.

This clonotype was seen a few times. The chain carries TRBV20-1 and TRBJ2-2; the D is unclear. Germline values: CDR1 DFQATT, CDR2 SNEGSKA (reference sequence). The CDR3 has 15 amino acids. V dropped 4 bases and J dropped 0 bases, with 12 bases sitting between them. The CDR3 protein is CSAKASTANTGELFF. The CDR3 DNA is TGCAGTGCTAAAGCAAGTACTGCGAACACCGGGGAGCTGTTTTTT.

This clonotype was seen a handful of times. The chain combines TRBV20-1 with TRBJ2-3, with D tentatively TRBD2 (5 bases). CDR3 length equals 14 residues. Germline lookup yields CDR1 DFQATT and CDR2 SNEGSKA (reference sequence). Trimming removed 4 bases from V and 6 bases from J, with 17 bases in between. The CDR3 bases are TGCAGTGCTATCCGCGGCAGGACTCTCGATACGCAGTATTTT. Its translation: CSAIRGRTLDTQYF.

The V call is TRBV15, the J call TRBJ1-3, with 7 bases matching TRBD1. This CDR3 comprises 16 residues. Germline V gene lookup returns CDR1 LNHNV and CDR2 YYDKDF (reference sequence). Trimming cost V 2 bases and J 0 bases; bases outside gene matches: 4. CDR3 nucleotide sequence: TGTGCCACCAGCAGATTGACAGGGCGCTCTGGAAACACCATATATTTT. It codes for CATSRLTGRSGNTIYF.

The rearrangement links TRBV20-1 to TRBJ1-5; 9 bases are a match to TRBD1. This CDR3 spans 13 amino acids. The junction had 5 bases not matched to a gene; V was cut back by 5 bases and J by 6 bases. Germline CDR1 DFQATT, CDR2 SNEGSKA (reference sequence). The CDR3: CSAGGQGSQPQHF. The CDR3 DNA sequence: TGCAGTGCTGGGGGACAGGGAAGTCAGCCCCAGCATTTT.

This clonotype appeared a single time. The J gene is TRBJ2-3, the V gene TRBV2; possibly TRBD2 for D (6 bases). The ends were cut back, 6 bases at V and 2 bases at J, with 15 bases in the middle. CDR3 length: 15 residues. The germline V gene encodes CDR1 SNHLY and CDR2 FYNNEI. In DNA, the CDR3 is TGTGCCAGCAGGGTGACTAGTTTCCCCACAGATACGCAGTATTTT. Protein: CASRVTSFPTDTQYF.